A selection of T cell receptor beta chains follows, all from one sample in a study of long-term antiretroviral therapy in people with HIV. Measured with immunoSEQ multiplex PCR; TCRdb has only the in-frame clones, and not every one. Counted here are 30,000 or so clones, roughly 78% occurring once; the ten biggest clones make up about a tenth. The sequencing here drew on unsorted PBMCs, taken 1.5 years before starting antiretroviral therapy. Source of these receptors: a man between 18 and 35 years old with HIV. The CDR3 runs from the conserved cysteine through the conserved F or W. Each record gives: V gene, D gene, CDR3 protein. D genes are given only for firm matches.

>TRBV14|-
CASSPMEIYGYTF
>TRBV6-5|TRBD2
CASKSGTSGRQYF
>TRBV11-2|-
CASSLIGGLAGELFF
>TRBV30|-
CAWSVYSRGTYNEQFF
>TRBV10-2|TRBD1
CASSESDRGPSEQYF
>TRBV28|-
CASNTAREAFF
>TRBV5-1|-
CASSLDLVPKNIQYF
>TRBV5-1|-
CASSLAWGGQNEQFF
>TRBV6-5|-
CASSLGAEQYF
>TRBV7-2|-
CASSLDSGGNYGYTF
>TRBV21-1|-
CASKVTAYQETQYF
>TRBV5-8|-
CASSLDKGVRQPQHF
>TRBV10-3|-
CAISEPSRAGTTEAFF
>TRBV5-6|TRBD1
CASSFGQGYQPQHF
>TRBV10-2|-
CASSPYRDGGQPQHF